This TCR beta chain originates from a study of early T cells in non-severe SARS-CoV-2 infection. Study at large: Sequencing targeted bulk RNA from unsorted whole blood, leaving chains unpaired. Overall study results and limits: The matching step, a VDJdb search, favored anti-spike CD8 responses and missed private and CD4 specificities.

V was trimmed by 0 bases and J by 5 bases, leaving 2 bases between them. This CDR3 has 11 amino acids. Germline V CDR1 and CDR2: SGHRS, YFSETQ. Individual cDNA molecules each received unique molecular identifiers attached to them. TCRdb independently ran MiXCR on the 5' RACE reads; one entry per CDR3 protein. The data show roughly 63,000 distinct CDR3 sequences, 9.5% to 15% seen once. This clonotype was detected many times. Its antigen remains unidentified. The receptor was derived from an adult who was a healthcare worker with PCR-confirmed SARS-CoV-2 infection or an uninfected control (not recorded which). Sequenced sample: whole blood. The rearrangement joins TRBV5-1 to TRBJ2-5, with no clear D. The CDR3: CASSLVETQYF. The CDR3 DNA is TGCGCCAGCAGCTTGGTCGAGACCCAGTACTTC.